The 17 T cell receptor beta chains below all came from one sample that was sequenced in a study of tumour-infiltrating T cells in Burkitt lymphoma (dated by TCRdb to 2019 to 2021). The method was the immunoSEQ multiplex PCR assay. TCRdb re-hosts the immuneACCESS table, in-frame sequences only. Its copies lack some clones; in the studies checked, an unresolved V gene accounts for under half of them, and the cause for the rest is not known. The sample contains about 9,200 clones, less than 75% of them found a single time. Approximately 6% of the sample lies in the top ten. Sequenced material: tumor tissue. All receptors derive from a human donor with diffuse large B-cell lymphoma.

The DNA of the CDR3 is TGTGCCTGGAGTCTCGGGGGAAACACCATATATTTT. Its translation is CAWSLGGNTIYF. The chain recombines TRBV30 with TRBJ1-3; no firm D call. There are 12 residues in the CDR3. Trimming removed 2 bases at V and 4 bases at J, with 6 bases between. Looked up from germline, CDR1 is GTSNPN and CDR2 is SVGIG (reference sequence).

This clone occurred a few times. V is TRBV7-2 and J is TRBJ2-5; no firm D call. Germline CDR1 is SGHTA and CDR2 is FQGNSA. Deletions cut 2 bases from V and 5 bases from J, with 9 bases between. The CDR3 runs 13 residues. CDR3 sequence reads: CASSLRLAETQYF. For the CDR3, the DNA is TGTGCCAGCAGCTTAAGACTGGCGGAGACCCAGTACTTC.

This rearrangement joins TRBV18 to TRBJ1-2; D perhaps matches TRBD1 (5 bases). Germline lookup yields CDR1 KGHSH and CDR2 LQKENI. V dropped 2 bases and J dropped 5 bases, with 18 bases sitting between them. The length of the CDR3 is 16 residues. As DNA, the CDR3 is TGTGCCAGCTCACCAGGATCACTAGGGGCCGGTTATGGCTACACCTTC. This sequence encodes CASSPGSLGAGYGYTF.

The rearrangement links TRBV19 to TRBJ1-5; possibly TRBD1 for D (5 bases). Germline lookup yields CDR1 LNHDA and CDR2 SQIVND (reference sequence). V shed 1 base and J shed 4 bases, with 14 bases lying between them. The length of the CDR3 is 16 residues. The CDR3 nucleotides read TGTGCCAGTAGTATAGGTCATAGGGGTATTAATCAGCCCCAGCATTTT. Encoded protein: CASSIGHRGINQPQHF.

CDR3 sequence (DNA): TGCAGCGTTGGAGAGAGTAAGGAGCAGTACTTC. Protein product: CSVGESKEQYF. The genes are TRBV29-1 and TRBJ2-7; D ambiguous. This CDR3 is 11 amino acids long. Germline V gene lookup returns CDR1 SQVTM and CDR2 ANQGSEA. V shed 4 bases and J shed 7 bases, with 11 bases lying between them.

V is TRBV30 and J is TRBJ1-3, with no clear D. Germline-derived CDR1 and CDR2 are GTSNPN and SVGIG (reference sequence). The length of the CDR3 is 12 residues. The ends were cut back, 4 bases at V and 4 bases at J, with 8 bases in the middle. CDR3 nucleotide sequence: TGTGCCTGGAAGCAGATGGGAAACACCATATATTTT. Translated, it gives CAWKQMGNTIYF.

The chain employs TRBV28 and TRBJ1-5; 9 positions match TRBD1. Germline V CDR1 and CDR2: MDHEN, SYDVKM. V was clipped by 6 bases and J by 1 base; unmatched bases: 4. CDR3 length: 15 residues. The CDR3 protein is CASRKTGGSNQPQHF. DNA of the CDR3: TGTGCCAGCAGGAAGACAGGGGGAAGCAATCAGCCCCAGCATTTT.

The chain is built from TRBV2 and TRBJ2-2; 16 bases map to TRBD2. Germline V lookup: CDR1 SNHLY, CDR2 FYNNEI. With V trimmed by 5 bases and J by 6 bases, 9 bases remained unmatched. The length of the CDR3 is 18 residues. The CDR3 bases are TGTGCCAGCAGTTTACGAACGGGACTAGCGGGGGGGCCCGGGGAGCTGTTTTTT. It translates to CASSLRTGLAGGPGELFF.

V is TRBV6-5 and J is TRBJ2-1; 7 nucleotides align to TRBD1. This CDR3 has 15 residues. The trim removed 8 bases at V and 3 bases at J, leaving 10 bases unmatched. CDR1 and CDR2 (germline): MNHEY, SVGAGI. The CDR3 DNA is TGTGCCAGCGCGCATGGGACAGTTTACTACAATGAGCAGTTCTTC. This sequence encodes CASAHGTVYYNEQFF.

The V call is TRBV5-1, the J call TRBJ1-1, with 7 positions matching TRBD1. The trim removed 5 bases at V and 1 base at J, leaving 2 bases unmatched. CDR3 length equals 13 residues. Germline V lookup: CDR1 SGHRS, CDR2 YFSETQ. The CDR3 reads CASRRTGNTEAFF. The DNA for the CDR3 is TGCGCCAGCAGGAGGACAGGGAACACTGAAGCTTTCTTT.

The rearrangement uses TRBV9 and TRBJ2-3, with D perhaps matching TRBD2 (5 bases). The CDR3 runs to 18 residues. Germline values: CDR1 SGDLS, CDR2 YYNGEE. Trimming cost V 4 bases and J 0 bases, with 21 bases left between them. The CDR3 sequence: CASSRRWVPATSTDTQYF. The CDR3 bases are TGTGCCAGCAGCCGGAGGTGGGTCCCCGCGACTAGCACAGATACGCAGTATTTT.

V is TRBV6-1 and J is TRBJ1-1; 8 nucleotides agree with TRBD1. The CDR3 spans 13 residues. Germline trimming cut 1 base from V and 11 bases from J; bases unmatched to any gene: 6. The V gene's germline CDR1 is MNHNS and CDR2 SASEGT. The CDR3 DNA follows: TGTGCCAGCAGTGAAGGACAGGGGTCCCGGGCTTTCTTT. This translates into CASSEGQGSRAFF.

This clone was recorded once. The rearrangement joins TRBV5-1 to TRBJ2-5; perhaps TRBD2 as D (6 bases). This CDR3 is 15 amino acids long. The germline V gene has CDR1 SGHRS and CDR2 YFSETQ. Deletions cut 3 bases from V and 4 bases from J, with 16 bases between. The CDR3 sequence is CASSYTGTPAETQYF. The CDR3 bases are TGCGCCAGCAGCTACACCGGGACTCCCGCAGAGACCCAGTACTTC.

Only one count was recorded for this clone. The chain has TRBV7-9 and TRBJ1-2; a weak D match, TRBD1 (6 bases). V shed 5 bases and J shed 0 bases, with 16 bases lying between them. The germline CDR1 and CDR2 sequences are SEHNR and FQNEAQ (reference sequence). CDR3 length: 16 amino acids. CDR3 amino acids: CASSPAEGGANYGYTF. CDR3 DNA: TGTGCCAGCAGCCCAGCAGAGGGGGGTGCTAACTATGGCTACACCTTC.

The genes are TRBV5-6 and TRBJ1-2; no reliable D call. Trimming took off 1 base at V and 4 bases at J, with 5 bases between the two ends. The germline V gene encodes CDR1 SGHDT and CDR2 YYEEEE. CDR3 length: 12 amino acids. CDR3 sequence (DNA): TGTGCCAGCAGCTTGCCCGGCTATGGCTACACCTTC. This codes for CASSLPGYGYTF. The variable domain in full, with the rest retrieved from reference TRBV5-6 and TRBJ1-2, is DAGVTQSPTHLIKTRGQQVTLRCSPKSGHDTVSWYQQALGQGPQFIFQYYEEEERQRGNFPDRFSGHQFPNYSSELNVNALLLGDSALYLCASSLPGYGYTFGSGTRLTVV.

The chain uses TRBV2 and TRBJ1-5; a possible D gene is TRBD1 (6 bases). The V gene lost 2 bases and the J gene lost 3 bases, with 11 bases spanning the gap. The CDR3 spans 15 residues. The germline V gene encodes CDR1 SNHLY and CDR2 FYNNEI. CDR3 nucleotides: TGTGCCAGCAGTGAAATTAGGGGGAACAATCAGCCCCAGCATTTT. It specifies CASSEIRGNNQPQHF.

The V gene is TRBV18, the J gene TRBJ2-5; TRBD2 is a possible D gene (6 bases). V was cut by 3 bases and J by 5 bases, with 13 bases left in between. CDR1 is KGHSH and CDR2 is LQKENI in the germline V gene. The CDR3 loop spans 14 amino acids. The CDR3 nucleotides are TGTGCCAGCTCACCCGGGGCTGGAGGGGAGACCCAGTACTTC. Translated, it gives CASSPGAGGETQYF.